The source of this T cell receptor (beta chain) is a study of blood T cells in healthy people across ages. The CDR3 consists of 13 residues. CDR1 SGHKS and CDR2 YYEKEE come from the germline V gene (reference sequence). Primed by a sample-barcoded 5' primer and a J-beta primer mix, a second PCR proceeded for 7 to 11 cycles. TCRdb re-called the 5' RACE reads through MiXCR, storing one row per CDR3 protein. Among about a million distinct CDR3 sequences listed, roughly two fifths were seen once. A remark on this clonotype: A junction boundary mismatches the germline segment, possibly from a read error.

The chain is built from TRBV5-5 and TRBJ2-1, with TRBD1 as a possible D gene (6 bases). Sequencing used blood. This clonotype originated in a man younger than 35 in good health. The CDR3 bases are TGTGTCAGCAGCTTACAGGGAAACAATGAGCAGTTCTTC. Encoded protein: CVSSLQGNNEQFF.